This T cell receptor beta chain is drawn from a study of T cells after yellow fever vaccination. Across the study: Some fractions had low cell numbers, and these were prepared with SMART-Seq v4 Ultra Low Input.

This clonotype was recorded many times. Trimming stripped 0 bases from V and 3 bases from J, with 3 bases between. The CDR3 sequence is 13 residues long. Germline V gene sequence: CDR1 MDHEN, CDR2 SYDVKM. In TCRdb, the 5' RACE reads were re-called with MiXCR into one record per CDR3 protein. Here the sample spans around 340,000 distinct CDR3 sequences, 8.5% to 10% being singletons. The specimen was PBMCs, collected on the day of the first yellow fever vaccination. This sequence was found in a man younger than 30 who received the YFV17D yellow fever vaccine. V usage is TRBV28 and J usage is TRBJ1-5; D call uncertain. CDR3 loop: CASSLWDNQPQHF. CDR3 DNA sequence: TGTGCCAGCAGTTTATGGGACAATCAGCCCCAGCATTTT.